Each of the 25 T cell receptor beta chains below was sequenced from the same sample in a study of T cells in Graves' hyperthyroidism and ophthalmopathy. It was RNA transcripts that yielded the amplified TCR beta CDR3 regions. The HTBI set primed first-round TCR CDR3 RT-PCR. TCRdb analysed the multiplex PCR reads with MiXCR anew, one entry per CDR3 protein. The repertoire holds roughly 550,000 distinct CDR3 sequences, more than 15% seen once, with approximately 32% in the top ten. The source material was blood. The receptor source for this set is a woman between 25 and 40 years old with Graves' ophthalmopathy.

This clonotype came up many times. V is TRBV30 and J is TRBJ2-5, with D uncertain. The CDR3 extends over 14 amino acids. Trimming removed 5 bases from V and 5 bases from J, with 18 bases in between. CDR1 GTSNPN and CDR2 SVGIG come from the germline V gene (reference sequence). The CDR3 loop reads CAWDRMGSVETQYF. CDR3 DNA sequence: TGTGCCTGGGACCGGATGGGGTCAGTCGAGACCCAGTACTTC.

The sample holds many counts of this clonotype. The chain has TRBV18 and TRBJ2-1; 7 bases are a match to TRBD1. CDR1 and CDR2 from the germline V gene are KGHSH and LQKENI. V shed 4 bases and J 5 bases; nucleotides not matched to a gene: 5. The CDR3 is made up of 14 amino acids. DNA of the CDR3: TGTGCCAGCTCACGCAATACAGGGGACAATGAGCAGTTCTTC. Amino acids: CASSRNTGDNEQFF.

This clonotype was observed at least ten times. At one end, the junction sequence differs from germline, possibly due to a read error. The V gene is TRBV9, the J gene TRBJ2-7; 13 positions match TRBD2. Looked up from germline, CDR1 is SGDLS and CDR2 is YYNGEE. CDR3 length equals 15 residues. The CDR3 sequence: CASSVGLAGPYEQYF. CDR3 DNA: TGCGCCAGCAGCGTGGGACTAGCGGGGCCCTACGAGCAGTACTTC.

In this sample, this clonotype turned up many times. This sequence joins TRBV7-2 and TRBJ2-3, with 7 bases fitting TRBD2. The CDR3 runs 15 residues. Per the germline V gene, CDR1 is SGHTA and CDR2 is FQGNSA. The J segment lost 4 bases and the V segment lost 5 bases, leaving 9 bases of the junction unmatched. The CDR3 DNA is TGTGCCAGCAGCGGGGATAGCGGGTCAGCAGATACGCAGTATTTT. It encodes CASSGDSGSADTQYF.

The J gene is TRBJ2-6, the V gene TRBV25-1, with no clear D. The germline CDR1 and CDR2 sequences are MGHDK and SYGVNS. Trimming took off 2 bases at V and 0 bases at J, with 5 bases between the two ends. This CDR3 is 15 amino acids long. The DNA of the CDR3 is TGTGCCAGCAGTGAAGGGTACTCTGGGGCCAACGTCCTGACTTTC. Translated, it gives CASSEGYSGANVLTF.

V gene TRBV20-1 combines with J gene TRBJ2-7; D is uncertain. V was shortened by 3 bases and J by 0 bases, with 24 bases between the two germline ends. Germline CDR1 reads DFQATT; CDR2 reads SNEGSKA (reference sequence). This CDR3 contains 18 residues. The CDR3 spells CSASRVSAGPLHSYEQYF. In DNA, the CDR3 is TGCAGTGCTAGTAGGGTTTCGGCAGGCCCTTTGCACTCCTACGAGCAGTACTTC.

Comments on this clonotype: A read error may be the cause here, since a much bigger clone is one base away. The rearrangement links TRBV12-3 or TRBV12-4 to TRBJ2-1; D remains ambiguous. The DNA end is a closer match to TRBJ2-7, so the J assignment may be wrong. The CDR3 sequence is 15 residues long. The CDR3 nucleotides are TGTGCCAGCAGAAGAGACTTGGCGGACCACAATGAGCAGTACTTC. This encodes CASRRDLADHNEQYF.

This clonotype was counted only a few times. This chain joins TRBV6-1 and TRBJ1-1, with D unclear. The germline CDR1 and CDR2 sequences are MNHNS and SASEGT. V shed 3 bases and J shed 4 bases, with 9 bases lying between them. The CDR3 runs 13 residues. The CDR3 DNA reads TGTGCCAGCAGTGACCGGGTCCTCACTGAAGCTTTCTTT. Amino acid sequence: CASSDRVLTEAFF.

A few counts support this clonotype. V and J are TRBV19 and TRBJ1-4; D is uncertain. This CDR3 has 15 amino acids. V lost 5 bases, J lost 0 bases, and 10 bases lay in between. The germline gives CDR1 LNHDA, CDR2 SQIVND (reference sequence). The CDR3 region is CASSDHIATNEKLFF. CDR3 sequence (DNA): TGTGCCAGTAGTGACCACATTGCAACTAATGAAAAACTGTTTTTT. The full variable domain, in which reference TRBV19 and TRBJ1-4 provide the parts outside the CDR3, is DGGITQSPKYLFRKEGQNVTLSCEQNLNHDAMYWYRQDPGQGLRLIYYSQIVNDFQKGDIAEGYSVSREKKESFPLTVTSAQKNPTAFYLCASSDHIATNEKLFFGSGTQLSVL.

In this sample, this clonotype turned up many times. This sequence joins TRBV20-1 and TRBJ2-7; 13 bases are shared with TRBD2. The J segment lost 1 base and the V segment lost 2 bases, leaving 5 bases of the junction unmatched. Germline assignment: CDR1 DFQATT and CDR2 SNEGSKA (reference sequence). The length of the CDR3 is 16 residues. DNA for the CDR3: TGCAGTGCTAGACTAACTAGCGGGAGGGCATCCTACGAGCAGTACTTC. The encoded protein is CSARLTSGRASYEQYF.

The chain is built from TRBV12-3 or TRBV12-4 and TRBJ2-1; D is unclear. The CDR3 is 14 amino acids. The V end lost 6 bases, the J end lost 6 bases, and 15 bases lay between the germline ends. The CDR3 DNA reads as TGTGCCAGCAGCCGGTCCCGGGCGATCAATGAGCAGTTCTTC. Encoded protein: CASSRSRAINEQFF.

There are many counts of this clonotype. This chain uses TRBV3-1 with TRBJ2-3; 10 bases fit TRBD2. V dropped 5 bases and J dropped 0; count of bases not matched to a gene: 8. This CDR3 has 17 residues. Germline CDR1 and CDR2: LGHDT and YNNKEL (reference sequence). The CDR3 protein is CASSLLGTSDSTDTQYF. CDR3 sequence (DNA): TGTGCCAGCAGCTTACTTGGGACTAGCGATAGCACAGATACGCAGTATTTT.

This clonotype occurred many times. The chain is built from TRBV6-1 and TRBJ1-5; TRBD1 might be the D (6 bases). Germline CDR1 MNHNS, CDR2 SASEGT. V lost 10 bases and J 4 bases, leaving 20 bases between the germline ends. The CDR3 runs 15 residues. CDR3 DNA: TGTGCCACCAAAAGGAGTGAACAGGGTAATCAGCCCCAGCATTTT. This sequence encodes CATKRSEQGNQPQHF.

The chain employs TRBV28 and TRBJ2-3, with 12 nucleotides matching TRBD2. This CDR3 has 17 residues. Germline assignment: CDR1 MDHEN and CDR2 SYDVKM. Trimming removed 5 bases from V and 4 bases from J; junction bases left unmatched: 10. The CDR3 is CASSQTRLAGVPDTQYF. The CDR3 nucleotides read TGTGCCAGCAGTCAAACGAGACTAGCGGGAGTTCCAGATACGCAGTATTTT.

The V gene is TRBV6-2 or TRBV6-3, the J gene TRBJ2-7; TRBD2 matches at 7 bases. The CDR3 length is 12 residues. V shed 7 bases and J 3 bases; nucleotides not matched to a gene: 3. Germline V gene lookup returns CDR1 MNHEY and CDR2 SVGEGT. CDR3 in amino acids: CASTRGSYEQYF. The CDR3 region has the DNA TGTGCCAGCACCCGCGGGAGCTACGAGCAGTACTTC.

This clonotype was seen a handful of times. The chain uses TRBV6-1 and TRBJ2-1, with 11 positions matching TRBD2. Trimming removed 7 bases from V and 4 bases from J; junction bases left unmatched: 3. CDR1 and CDR2 (germline): MNHNS, SASEGT. The CDR3 is 14 amino acids. The CDR3 loop reads CASTTSGVYNEQFF. In nucleotides, the CDR3 is TGTGCCAGCACGACTAGCGGGGTTTACAATGAGCAGTTCTTC.

The chain combines TRBV19 with TRBJ2-1; D ambiguous. Germline V gives CDR1 LNHDA, CDR2 SQIVND (reference sequence). The V end was cut by 3 bases, the J end by 1 base, with 7 bases between. CDR3 size: 14 residues. As DNA, the CDR3 is TGTGCCAGTAGTATTGGGTTTTCCTACAATGAGCAGTTCTTC. Protein sequence: CASSIGFSYNEQFF. The full variable domain, with the rest looked up from reference TRBV19 and TRBJ2-1, is DGGITQSPKYLFRKEGQNVTLSCEQNLNHDAMYWYRQDPGQGLRLIYYSQIVNDFQKGDIAEGYSVSREKKESFPLTVTSAQKNPTAFYLCASSIGFSYNEQFFGPGTRLTVL.

To note about this clonotype: Given a much more abundant clone one base away, this may be a read error. The chain carries TRBV12-3 or TRBV12-4 and TRBJ2-4; 9 bases line up with TRBD1. CDR3 length equals 13 residues. The junction had 12 bases not matched to a gene; V was cut back by 11 bases and J by 10 bases. The CDR3 spells CAGNPTGGVIQYF. CDR3 coding DNA: TGTGCCGGCAATCCGACAGGGGGGGTTATTCAGTACTTC.

This clonotype was counted at least ten times. This sequence joins TRBV9 and TRBJ1-2, with TRBD1 matching over 7 bases. The junction had 5 bases not matched to a gene; V was cut back by 2 bases and J by 4 bases. Germline lookup yields CDR1 SGDLS and CDR2 YYNGEE. CDR3 length equals 14 residues. The CDR3 bases are TGTGCCAGCAGCGTCACGACAGGGACCTATGGCTACACCTTC. Its translation: CASSVTTGTYGYTF.

This clonotype was detected many times. The chain joins TRBV29-1 to TRBJ2-3; 12 positions agree with TRBD1. The ends lost 6 bases at V and 3 bases at J; junction bases unmatched: 4. CDR1 is SQVTM, CDR2 ANQGSEA, per germline. This CDR3 comprises 14 residues. The CDR3 here is CSVWDRGLTDTQYF. The DNA for the CDR3 is TGCAGCGTGTGGGACAGGGGGCTGACAGATACGCAGTATTTT.

This sequence joins TRBV29-1 and TRBJ2-7; no reliable D call. The CDR3 loop spans 13 amino acids. V was cut by 1 base and J by 4 bases, with 11 bases left in between. Per the germline V gene, CDR1 is SQVTM and CDR2 is ANQGSEA. The CDR3 DNA reads as TGCAGCGTTGAAGGACGGGTCCGATACGAGCAGTACTTC. This sequence encodes CSVEGRVRYEQYF.

The table lists this clonotype with a few counts. The chain employs TRBV6-5 and TRBJ1-4; tentative D call: TRBD1 (6 bases). CDR1 and CDR2 (germline): MNHEY, SVGAGI. V lost 6 bases and J lost 6, with 20 bases in between. This CDR3 is 16 amino acids long. The CDR3 spells CASSSPEGDVDEKLFF. CDR3 DNA sequence: TGTGCCAGCAGCTCTCCCGAGGGGGACGTGGATGAAAAACTGTTTTTT.

This clonotype showed up many times. The chain carries TRBV28 and TRBJ1-2; D is undetermined. Trimming took 3 bases from V and 10 from J, leaving 9 bases between them. The CDR3 extends over 11 amino acids. Germline CDR1 is MDHEN and CDR2 is SYDVKM. CDR3 in amino acids: CASSFSVYYTF. In nucleotides, the CDR3 is TGTGCCAGCAGTTTTTCGGTTTACTACACCTTC.

V is TRBV27 and J is TRBJ2-5; tentative D call: TRBD2 (5 bases). V was pared by 3 bases and J by 0 bases, with 14 bases between. The CDR3 spans 16 residues. Germline V gene lookup returns CDR1 MNHEY and CDR2 SMNVEV (reference sequence). The CDR3 reads CASSLGPAAYQETQYF. The CDR3 DNA is TGTGCCAGCAGTTTGGGTCCAGCGGCGTACCAAGAGACCCAGTACTTC.

This clonotype showed up just a few times. The gene calls are TRBV4-1 and TRBJ2-7; possible D gene TRBD2, 7 bases. This CDR3 contains 16 residues. The germline gives CDR1 MGHRA, CDR2 YSYEKL. The V and J ends lost 4 bases and 0 bases respectively, with 16 bases between them. CDR3 nucleotides: TGCGCCAGCAGCCCCTCCTGGGGGGGCTACTCCTACGAGCAGTACTTC. This codes for CASSPSWGGYSYEQYF.